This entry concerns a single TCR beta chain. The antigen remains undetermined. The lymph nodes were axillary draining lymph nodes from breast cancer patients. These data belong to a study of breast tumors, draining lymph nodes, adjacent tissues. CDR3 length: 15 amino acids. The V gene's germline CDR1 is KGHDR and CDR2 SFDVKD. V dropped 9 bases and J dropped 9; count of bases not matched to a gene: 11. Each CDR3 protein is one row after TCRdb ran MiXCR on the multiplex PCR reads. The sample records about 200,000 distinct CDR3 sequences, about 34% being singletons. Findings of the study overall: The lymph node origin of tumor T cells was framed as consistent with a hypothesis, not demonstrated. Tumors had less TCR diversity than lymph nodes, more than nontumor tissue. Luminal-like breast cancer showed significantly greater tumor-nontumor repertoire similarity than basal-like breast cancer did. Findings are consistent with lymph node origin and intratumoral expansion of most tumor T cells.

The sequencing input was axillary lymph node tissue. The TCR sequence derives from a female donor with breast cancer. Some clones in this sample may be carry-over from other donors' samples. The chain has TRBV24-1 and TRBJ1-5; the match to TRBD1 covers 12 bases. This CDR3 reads CATPTGTGGSRPQHF. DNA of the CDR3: TGTGCCACCCCCACCGGGACAGGGGGCTCTCGGCCCCAGCATTTT.